This T cell receptor beta chain came from a study of T cell responses to AZD1222 COVID-19 vaccine. The overall study: Both about-4-week and about-12-week second-dose recipients were combined.

The V end was cut by 8 bases, the J end by 1 base, with 17 bases between. The CDR3 length is 14 residues. Per germline, CDR1 SQVTM and CDR2 ANQGSEA. Sequencing was performed with immunoSEQ multiplex PCR; in TCRdb, only in-frame clones are kept and a portion is missing. The sample carries roughly 75,000 clones, around 84% recorded once. Material: peripheral blood, obtained on day 0 of AZD1222 vaccination. The TCR originated in an adult in good health. The V gene is TRBV29-1, the J gene TRBJ2-5; D may match TRBD1 or TRBD2 (6 bases each). CDR3 loop: CSSRDTGVQETQYF. CDR3 coding DNA: TGCAGCTCGCGGGACACCGGGGTCCAAGAGACCCAGTACTTC.